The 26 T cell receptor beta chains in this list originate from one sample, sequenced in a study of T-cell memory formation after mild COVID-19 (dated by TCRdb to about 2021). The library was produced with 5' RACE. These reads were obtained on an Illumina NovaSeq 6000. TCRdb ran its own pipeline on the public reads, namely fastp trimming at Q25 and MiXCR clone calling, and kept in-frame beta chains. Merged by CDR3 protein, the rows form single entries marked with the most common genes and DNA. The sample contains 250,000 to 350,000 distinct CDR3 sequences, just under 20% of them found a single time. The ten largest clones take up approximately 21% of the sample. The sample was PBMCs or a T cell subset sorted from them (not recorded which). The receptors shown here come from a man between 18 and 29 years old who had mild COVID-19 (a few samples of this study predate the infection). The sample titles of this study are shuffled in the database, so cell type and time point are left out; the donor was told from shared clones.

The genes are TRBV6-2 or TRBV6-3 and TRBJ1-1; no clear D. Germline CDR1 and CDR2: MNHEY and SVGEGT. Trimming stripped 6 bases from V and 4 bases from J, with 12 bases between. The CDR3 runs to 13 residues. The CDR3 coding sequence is TGTGCCAGCAGCCCGACGGGTCCCACTGAAGCTTTCTTT. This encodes CASSPTGPTEAFF.

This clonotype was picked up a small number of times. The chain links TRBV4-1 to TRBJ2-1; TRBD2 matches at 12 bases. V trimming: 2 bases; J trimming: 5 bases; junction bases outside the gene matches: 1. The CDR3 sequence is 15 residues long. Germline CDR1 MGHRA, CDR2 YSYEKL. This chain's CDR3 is CASSQRTSGNNEQFF. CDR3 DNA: TGCGCCAGCAGCCAAAGGACTAGCGGGAACAATGAGCAGTTCTTC.

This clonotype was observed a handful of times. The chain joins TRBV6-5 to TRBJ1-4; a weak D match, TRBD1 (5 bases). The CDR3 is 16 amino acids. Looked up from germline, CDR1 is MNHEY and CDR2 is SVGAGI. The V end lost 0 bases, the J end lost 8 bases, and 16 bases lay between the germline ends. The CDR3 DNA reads TGTGCCAGCAGTTACTCGTATGGGGCTGGAGGAGAAAAACTGTTTTTT. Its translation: CASSYSYGAGGEKLFF.

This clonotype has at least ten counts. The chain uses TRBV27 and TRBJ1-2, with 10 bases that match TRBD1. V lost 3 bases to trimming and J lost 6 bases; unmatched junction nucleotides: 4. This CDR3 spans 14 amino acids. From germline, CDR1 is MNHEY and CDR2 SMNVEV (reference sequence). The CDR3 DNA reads TGTGCCAGCAGTTTTGGGGACAGGGGACATGGCTACACCTTC. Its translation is CASSFGDRGHGYTF.

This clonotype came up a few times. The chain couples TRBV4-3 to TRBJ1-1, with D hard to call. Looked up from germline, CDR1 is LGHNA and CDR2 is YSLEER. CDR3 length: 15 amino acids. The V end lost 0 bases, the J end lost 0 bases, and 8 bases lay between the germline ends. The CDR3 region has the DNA TGCGCCAGCAGCCAAGATGGGCAGCTGAACACTGAAGCTTTCTTT. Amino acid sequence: CASSQDGQLNTEAFF.

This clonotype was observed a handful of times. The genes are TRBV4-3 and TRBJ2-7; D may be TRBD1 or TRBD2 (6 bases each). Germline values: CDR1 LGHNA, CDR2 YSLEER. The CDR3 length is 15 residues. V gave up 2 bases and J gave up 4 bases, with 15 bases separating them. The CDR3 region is CASSQRWGATYEQYF. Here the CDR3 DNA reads TGCGCCAGCAGCCAAAGATGGGGGGCCACATACGAGCAGTACTTC.

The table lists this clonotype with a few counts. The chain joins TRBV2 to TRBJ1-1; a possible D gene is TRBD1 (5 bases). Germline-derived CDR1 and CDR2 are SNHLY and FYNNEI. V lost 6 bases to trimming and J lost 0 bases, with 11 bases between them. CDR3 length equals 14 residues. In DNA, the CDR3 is TGTGCCAGCAGGGCCGAACAGGTGAACACTGAAGCTTTCTTT. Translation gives CASRAEQVNTEAFF.

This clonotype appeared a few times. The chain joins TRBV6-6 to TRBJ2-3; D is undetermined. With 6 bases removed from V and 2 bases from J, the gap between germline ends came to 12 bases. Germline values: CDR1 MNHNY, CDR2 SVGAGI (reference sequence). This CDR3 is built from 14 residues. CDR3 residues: CASSSRLTTDTQYF. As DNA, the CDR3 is TGTGCCAGCAGCTCCCGGCTAACCACAGATACGCAGTATTTT.

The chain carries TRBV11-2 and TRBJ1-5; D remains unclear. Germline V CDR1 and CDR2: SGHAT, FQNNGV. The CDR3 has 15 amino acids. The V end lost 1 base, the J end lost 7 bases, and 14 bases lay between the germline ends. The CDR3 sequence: CASSLGVGEGQPQHF. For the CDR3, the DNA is TGTGCCAGCAGCTTAGGGGTTGGGGAAGGACAGCCCCAGCATTTT.

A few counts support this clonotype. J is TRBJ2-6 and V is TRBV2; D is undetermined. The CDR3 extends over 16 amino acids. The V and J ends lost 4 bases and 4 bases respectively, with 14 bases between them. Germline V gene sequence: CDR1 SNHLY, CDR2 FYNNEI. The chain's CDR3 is CASSVEFGLGANVLTF. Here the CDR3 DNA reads TGTGCCAGCAGTGTCGAGTTTGGGTTAGGGGCCAACGTCCTGACTTTC.

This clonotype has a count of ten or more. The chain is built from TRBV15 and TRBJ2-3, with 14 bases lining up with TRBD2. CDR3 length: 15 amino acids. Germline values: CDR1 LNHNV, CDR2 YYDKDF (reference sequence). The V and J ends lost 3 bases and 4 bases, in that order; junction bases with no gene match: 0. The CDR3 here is CATSRTSGGADTQYF. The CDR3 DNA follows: TGTGCCACCAGCAGGACTAGCGGGGGGGCAGATACGCAGTATTTT.

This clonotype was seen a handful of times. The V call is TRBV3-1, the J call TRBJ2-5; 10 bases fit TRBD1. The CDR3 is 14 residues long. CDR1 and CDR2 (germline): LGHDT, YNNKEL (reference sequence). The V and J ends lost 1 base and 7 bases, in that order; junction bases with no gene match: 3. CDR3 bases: TGTGCCAGCAGCCAAGCCGGACAGGGGGTGACCCAGTACTTC. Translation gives CASSQAGQGVTQYF.

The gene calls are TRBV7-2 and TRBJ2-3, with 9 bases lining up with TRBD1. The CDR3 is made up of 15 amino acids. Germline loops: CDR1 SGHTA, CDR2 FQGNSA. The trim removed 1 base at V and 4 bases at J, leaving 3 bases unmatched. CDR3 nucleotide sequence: TGTGCCAGCAGCTTAGGGGGACAGGGTGCAGATACGCAGTATTTT. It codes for CASSLGGQGADTQYF.

As DNA, the CDR3 is TGTGCCAGCAGTCTCACCCTCCTGACAGAGACCCAGTACTTC. As protein: CASSLTLLTETQYF. The V call is TRBV7-2, the J call TRBJ2-5; D is undetermined. CDR1 and CDR2 from the germline V gene are SGHTA and FQGNSA. V dropped 6 bases and J dropped 4 bases, with 15 bases sitting between them. The CDR3 is 14 amino acids. Full variable domain (remainder filled in from reference TRBV7-2 and TRBJ2-5): GAGVSQSPSNKVTEKGKDVELRCDPISGHTALYWYRQSLGQGLEFLIYFQGNSAPDKSGLPSDRFSAERTGGSVSTLTIQRTQQEDSAVYLCASSLTLLTETQYFGPGTRLLVL.

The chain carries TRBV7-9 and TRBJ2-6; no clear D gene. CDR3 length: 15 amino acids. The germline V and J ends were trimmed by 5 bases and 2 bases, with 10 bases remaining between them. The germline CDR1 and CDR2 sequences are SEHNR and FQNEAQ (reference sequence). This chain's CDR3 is CASSAIRAGANVLTF. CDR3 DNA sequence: TGTGCCAGCAGCGCCATTCGGGCTGGGGCCAACGTCCTGACTTTC.

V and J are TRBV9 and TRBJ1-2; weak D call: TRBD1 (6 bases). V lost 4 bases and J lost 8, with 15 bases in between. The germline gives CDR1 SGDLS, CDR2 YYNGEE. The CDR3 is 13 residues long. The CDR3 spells CASSTSGAVGYTF. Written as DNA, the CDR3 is TGTGCCAGCAGCACTTCAGGGGCGGTGGGCTACACCTTC. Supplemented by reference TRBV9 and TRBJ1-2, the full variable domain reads DSGVTQTPKHLITATGQRVTLRCSPRSGDLSVYWYQQSLDQGLQFLIQYYNGEERAKGNILERFSAQQFPDLHSELNLSSLELGDSALYFCASSTSGAVGYTFGSGTRLTVV.

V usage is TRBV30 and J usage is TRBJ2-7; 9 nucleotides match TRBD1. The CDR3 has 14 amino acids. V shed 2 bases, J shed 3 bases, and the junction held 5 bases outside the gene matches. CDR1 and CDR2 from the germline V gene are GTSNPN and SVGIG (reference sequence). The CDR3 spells CAWSRGTGRYEQYF. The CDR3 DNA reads TGTGCCTGGAGTAGGGGGACAGGGCGCTACGAGCAGTACTTC.

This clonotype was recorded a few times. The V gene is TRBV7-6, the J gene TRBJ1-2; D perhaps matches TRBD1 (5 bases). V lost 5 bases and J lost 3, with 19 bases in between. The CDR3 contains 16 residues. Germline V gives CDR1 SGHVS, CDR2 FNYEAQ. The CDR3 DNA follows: TGTGCCAGCAGCCCACCGCCCAGGGTCGGGGACTATGGCTACACCTTC. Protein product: CASSPPPRVGDYGYTF.

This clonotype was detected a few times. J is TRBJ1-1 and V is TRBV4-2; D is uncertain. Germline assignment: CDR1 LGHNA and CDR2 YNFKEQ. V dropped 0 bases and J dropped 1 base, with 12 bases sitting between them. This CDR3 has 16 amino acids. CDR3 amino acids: CASSQDSRVWNTEAFF. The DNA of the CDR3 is TGTGCCAGCAGCCAAGATTCGAGGGTTTGGAACACTGAAGCTTTCTTT.

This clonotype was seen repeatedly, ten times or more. The CDR3 reads CASSLEAGIISPLHF. In nucleotides, the CDR3 is TGTGCCAGCAGCTTAGAGGCAGGGATAATATCACCCCTCCACTTT. J is TRBJ1-6 and V is TRBV7-2; TRBD1 might be the D (5 bases). The V end was cut by 1 base, the J end by 10 bases, with 14 bases between. Germline CDR1 SGHTA, CDR2 FQGNSA. The CDR3 sequence is 15 residues long. Drawing the rest from reference TRBV7-2 and TRBJ1-6, the complete variable domain is GAGVSQSPSNKVTEKGKDVELRCDPISGHTALYWYRQSLGQGLEFLIYFQGNSAPDKSGLPSDRFSAERTGGSVSTLTIQRTQQEDSAVYLCASSLEAGIISPLHFGNGTRLTVT.

The CDR3 DNA follows: TGCGCCAGCAGCTTTACAGGGGAGGAAAGCGAAGCTTTCTTT. Translation: CASSFTGEESEAFF. The genes are TRBV5-1 and TRBJ1-1; 7 bases agree with TRBD1. Looked up from germline, CDR1 is SGHRS and CDR2 is YFSETQ. The CDR3 runs to 14 residues. The J segment lost 8 bases and the V segment lost 2 bases, leaving 9 bases of the junction unmatched.

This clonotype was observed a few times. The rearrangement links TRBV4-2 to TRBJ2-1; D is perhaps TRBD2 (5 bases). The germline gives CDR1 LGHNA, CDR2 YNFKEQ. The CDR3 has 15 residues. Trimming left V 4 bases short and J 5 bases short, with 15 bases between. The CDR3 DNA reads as TGTGCCAGCAGCCTCCGAGGGTCCGCGAACAATGAGCAGTTCTTC. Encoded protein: CASSLRGSANNEQFF.

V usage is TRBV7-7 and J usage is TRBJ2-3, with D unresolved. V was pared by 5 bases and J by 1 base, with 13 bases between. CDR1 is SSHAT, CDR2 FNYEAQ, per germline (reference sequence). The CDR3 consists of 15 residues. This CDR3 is CASSPQAMGTDTQYF. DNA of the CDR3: TGTGCCAGCAGCCCGCAGGCTATGGGCACAGATACGCAGTATTTT.

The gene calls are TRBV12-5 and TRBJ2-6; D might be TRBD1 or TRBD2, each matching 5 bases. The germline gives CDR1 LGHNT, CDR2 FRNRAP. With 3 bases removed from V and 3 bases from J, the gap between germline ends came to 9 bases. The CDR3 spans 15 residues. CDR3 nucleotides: TGTGCTAGTGGTTTTGAGGGGTATGGGGCCAACGTCCTGACTTTC. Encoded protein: CASGFEGYGANVLTF.

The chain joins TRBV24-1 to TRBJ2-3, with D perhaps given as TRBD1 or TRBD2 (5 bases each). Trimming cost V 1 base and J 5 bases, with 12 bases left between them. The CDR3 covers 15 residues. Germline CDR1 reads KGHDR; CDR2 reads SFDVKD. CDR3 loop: CATSDFKTGGDTQYF. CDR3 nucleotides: TGTGCCACCAGTGATTTTAAGACTGGGGGAGATACGCAGTATTTT.

The CDR3 sequence is CAISESHRGSTDTQYF. The CDR3 DNA follows: TGTGCCATCAGTGAGTCTCACAGGGGGAGCACAGATACGCAGTATTTT. This chain uses TRBV10-3 with TRBJ2-3; 8 nucleotides align to TRBD1. CDR1 is ENHRY and CDR2 is SYGVKD in the germline V gene. The CDR3 spans 16 residues. V was clipped by 0 bases and J by 0 bases; unmatched bases: 2.